Listed below are T cell receptor beta chains from one sample, sequenced in a study of cytomegalovirus exposure and HLA in healthy donors. The method was immunoSEQ multiplex PCR; TCRdb's version includes in-frame clones alone and lacks a portion of them. The data show 100,000 to 150,000 clones, approximately 91% seen once. The sample consisted of PBMCs. Every receptor here comes from a young woman in good health and CMV-seronegative. Both conserved end residues are part of each CDR3. The D gene is left open where the match is weak. The size of a clone is reported for some rows only, either as once, few or many, or as a class for expanded clones.

TRBJ2-2	TRBV5-6	TRBD1	NA	TGTGCCAGCAGCTTTTGGGACAGGGGAACCGGGGAGCTGTTTTTT	CASSFWDRGTGELFF
TRBJ1-2	TRBV29-1	TRBD1	NA	TGCAGCGTTCTCCGACAGGGTGGCGGCTACACCTTC	CSVLRQGGGYTF
TRBJ2-3	TRBV11-3	NA	NA	TGTGCCAGCAGCACCGGGACACGTGCTAGCACAGATACGCAGTATTTT	CASSTGTRASTDTQYF
TRBJ2-5	TRBV23-1	NA	NA	TGCGCCAGCAGAGCGGTGAAGAGCAGGGAGACCCAGTACTTC	CASRAVKSRETQYF
TRBJ2-7	TRBV19	NA	NA	TGTGCCAGTAGCAGGGTGGCCTACGAGCAGTACTTC	CASSRVAYEQYF
TRBJ1-1	TRBV5-4	NA	NA	TGTGCCAGCCGCGGGGGGAACACTGAAGCTTTCTTT	CASRGGNTEAFF
TRBJ2-2	TRBV29-1	NA	NA	TGCAGCGTGGGAGACACCGGGGAGCTGTTTTTT	CSVGDTGELFF
TRBJ2-7	TRBV7-2	TRBD2	NA	TGTGCCAGCAGCTTAGTAGACGGGAGGGTCGAGCAGTACTTC	CASSLVDGRVEQYF
TRBJ1-4	TRBV11-2	NA	NA	TGTGCCAGCAGCCCCAGCCGCGGCTGGAGGGAAAAACTGTTTTTT	CASSPSRGWREKLFF
TRBJ2-1	TRBV28	TRBD1	NA	TGTGCCAGCAGTCCAACGGACAGGAAGATTGAGCAGTTCTTC	CASSPTDRKIEQFF
TRBJ2-3	TRBV7-6	TRBD1	NA	TGTGCCAGCAGCCAAGGGACAGGGGCGTATGATACGCAGTATTTT	CASSQGTGAYDTQYF
TRBJ2-7	TRBV2	NA	NA	TGTGCCAGCAGGGCCAGCGACCTTAGTTGGGAGCAGTACTTC	CASRASDLSWEQYF
TRBJ2-1	TRBV28	NA	NA	TGTGCCAGCAGTTTGGTCAGGGATGAGCAGTTCTTC	CASSLVRDEQFF
TRBJ1-5	TRBV7-9	NA	NA	TGTGCCAGCAGTCGGACAGAGAATCAGCCCCAGCATTTT	CASSRTENQPQHF
TRBJ2-7	TRBV6-1	TRBD1	NA	TGTGCCAGCAGTGACTCCGGGACAGGGTACGGCGAGCAGTACTTC	CASSDSGTGYGEQYF
TRBJ2-3	TRBV6-5	TRBD1	NA	TGTGCCAGCAGTTACTCCGGACAGGGGGCGTCAGATACGCAGTATTTT	CASSYSGQGASDTQYF
TRBJ2-7	TRBV2	NA	NA	TGTGCCAGCACATACAATGCGAGAGGGTACGAGCAGTACTTC	CASTYNARGYEQYF
TRBJ2-3	TRBV7-2	TRBD1	NA	TGTGCCAGCAGCTACGACAGGGGGCGGCCGCAGTATTTT	CASSYDRGRPQYF
TRBJ1-4	TRBV7-6	TRBD1	NA	TGTGCCAGCAGCACGCCCTGGGACAGAAATGAAAAACTGTTTTTT	CASSTPWDRNEKLFF
TRBJ2-7	TRBV27	NA	NA	TGTGCCAGCAGTTTAGGGCTAGCGATAGGAGGCTACGAGCAGTACTTC	CASSLGLAIGGYEQYF
TRBJ2-7	TRBV30	TRBD1	NA	TGTGCCTGGAGTGGTATAAAGGGACAGGGAAGGAAGCAGTACTTC	CAWSGIKGQGRKQYF
TRBJ1-3	TRBV28	TRBD1	NA	TGTGCCAGCAGTCTCTCAGGGGGCGCAGGAAACACCATATATTTT	CASSLSGGAGNTIYF
TRBJ1-2	TRBV27	NA	NA	TGTGCCAGCAGTGCCACAGGGATCGATGGCTACACCTTC	CASSATGIDGYTF
TRBJ1-1	TRBV19	NA	NA	TGTGCCAGTACGCGGGAAACCCACACTGAAGCTTTCTTT	CASTRETHTEAFF
TRBJ2-7	TRBV28	NA	NA	TGTGCCAGCAGTTTCTCGGACGAGCAGTACTTC	CASSFSDEQYF
TRBJ2-7	TRBV28	NA	NA	TGTGCCAGCAACCCTTTTAGCGACTCCTACGAGCAGTACTTC	CASNPFSDSYEQYF
TRBJ1-2	TRBV6-4	NA	NA	TGTGCCAGCAGGGGTTCAGAGACAGGAGGCTATGGCTACACCTTC	CASRGSETGGYGYTF
TRBJ2-7	TRBV9	NA	NA	TGTGCCAGCAGCGTAGGGGGCGGCGAGCAGTACTTC	CASSVGGGEQYF
TRBJ2-3	TRBV13	TRBD2	once	TGTGCCAGCAGCTCCGGGACTAGCGGGAGAAGGTATACGCAGTATTTT	CASSSGTSGRRYTQYF
TRBJ1-2	TRBV6-5	NA	NA	TGTGCCAGCAGTTACTACTCAGAGGTGGTCAATGGCTACACCTTC	CASSYYSEVVNGYTF
TRBJ1-5	TRBV19	NA	NA	TGTGCCAGTAGTATAAATTTACGGCCGGGGGGCTGGCAGCCCCAGCATTTT	CASSINLRPGGWQPQHF
TRBJ2-2	TRBV9	NA	NA	TGTGCCAGCAGCGTACTGTCCGGGGAGCTGTTTTTT	CASSVLSGELFF
TRBJ2-7	TRBV4-1	NA	NA	TGCGCCAGCAGCCCCCCCGGGAACGAGCAGTACTTC	CASSPPGNEQYF
TRBJ2-5	TRBV5-1	NA	NA	TGCGCCAGCAGCTTGGGGTTAGGGGGTCGGGAGACCCAGTACTTC	CASSLGLGGRETQYF
TRBJ2-7	TRBV29-1	NA	NA	TGCAGCGTTGAAGGACAGGAGACCTACGAGCAGTACTTC	CSVEGQETYEQYF
TRBJ2-3	TRBV5-8	TRBD1	NA	TGTGCCAGCAGCCCGGGACAGGGAACAGATACGCAGTATTTT	CASSPGQGTDTQYF
TRBJ1-2	TRBV4-2	TRBD1	NA	TGTGCCAGCAGACCTACAGGGGGGAGGAGTGGCTACACCTTC	CASRPTGGRSGYTF